This T cell receptor beta chain came from a study of shared clonotypes between healthy human individuals. CDR1 is MNHEY, CDR2 SVGAGI, per germline. The CDR3 runs to 13 residues. Clones were sequenced by immunoSEQ multiplex PCR, and TCRdb holds only the in-frame ones, with some missing. The table lists some 360,000 clones, less than 85% of them singletons. Of note for this clone: Its ends do not fully match the called genes, so a read error is possible.

The chain combines TRBV6-5 with TRBJ2-7; TRBD1 might be the D (6 bases). Sequencing was carried out using memory CD4+ T cells sorted from blood. As for subset: CD45RA-negative fraction. The clonotype originates from a man aged 25-40 years in good health. The chain's CDR3 is CASRRTVGSRGNF. The CDR3, as DNA: TGTGCCAGCAGACGTACGGTGGGCAGTAGGGGGAACTTC.